The clone carrying this T cell receptor (beta chain) has a count of ten or more. The target antigen is unknown. The data stem from a study of T cells in Graves' hyperthyroidism and ophthalmopathy. Overall study results and limits: Blood shared most expanded thyroid clonotypes above 0.001. With a median lead of approximately 6 months before onset, the model predicted ophthalmopathy.

The CDR3 regions of TCR beta were amplified from RNA transcripts. The study used the HTBI primer set for a first-round RT-PCR of the TCR CDR3. Each CDR3 protein is one row after TCRdb ran MiXCR on the multiplex PCR reads. The data hold fewer than 250,000 distinct CDR3 sequences, with around 24% observed a single time. The CDR3 has 15 amino acids. V was trimmed by 8 bases and J by 0 bases, leaving 15 bases between them. Looked up from germline, CDR1 is MNHEY and CDR2 is SMNVEV (reference sequence). Exclusion of a patient resulted from uncontrolled infection, other autoimmune disease, pregnancy or lactation. Each 10 ml fresh peripheral blood draw supplied the PBMCs.

This chain links TRBV27 with TRBJ2-3; tentative D call: TRBD1 (6 bases). The sample consisted of blood. This TCR came from a woman aged 40 to 50 with Graves' ophthalmopathy. For the CDR3, the DNA is TGTGCCAGCCGAGACAGGAGACTTAGCACAGATACGCAGTATTTT. Residues: CASRDRRLSTDTQYF.